These 10 T cell receptor beta chains originate from one sample sequenced in a study of blood T cells in healthy people across ages. Then a second PCR, running about 6 to 12 cycles, was carried out with a sample-barcoded 5' primer and a J-beta primer mix. Each CDR3 protein gets one entry after TCRdb re-called the 5' RACE reads with MiXCR. The sample has 910,000 or so distinct CDR3 sequences; around 54% are singletons. The sample consisted of blood. The receptors derive from a woman aged 60-75 years in good health.

The gene calls are TRBV28 and TRBJ2-7; 12 bases agree with TRBD2. CDR1 and CDR2 (germline): MDHEN, SYDVKM. V was pared by 2 bases and J by 5 bases, with 7 bases of the junction left unmatched. The CDR3 totals 16 residues. The CDR3 coding sequence is TGTGCCAGCAGTTTAAGACTAGCGGGAGAGGTCGACGAGCAGTACTTC. Residues: CASSLRLAGEVDEQYF.

In this sample, this clonotype turned up a few times. The chain joins TRBV6-1 to TRBJ2-6; D is possibly TRBD1 (5 bases). CDR3 length equals 14 residues. Trimming removed 9 bases at V and 0 bases at J, with 9 bases between. Looked up from germline, CDR1 is MNHNS and CDR2 is SASEGT. CDR3 sequence reads: CASKQVSGANVLTF. CDR3 coding DNA: TGTGCCAGTAAACAGGTCTCTGGGGCCAACGTCCTGACTTTC.

This clonotype was seen more than once but under ten times. V is TRBV20-1 and J is TRBJ2-1; 7 nucleotides align to TRBD2. The CDR3 is 17 amino acids. The germline gives CDR1 DFQATT, CDR2 SNEGSKA (reference sequence). V trimming: 5 bases; J trimming: 3 bases; junction bases outside the gene matches: 16. The CDR3 DNA reads TGCAGTGCTGCCCCTCCGGGAGCGGGATGGGTCTACAATGAGCAGTTCTTC. It specifies CSAAPPGAGWVYNEQFF.

This clonotype has only a few counts. The V and J genes are TRBV7-9 and TRBJ2-1; D not resolved. Germline V gene data show CDR1 as SEHNR and CDR2 as FQNEAQ (reference sequence). V was shortened by 5 bases and J by 2 bases, with 13 bases between the two germline ends. This CDR3 has 15 residues. CDR3 nucleotides: TGTGCCAGCAGCCTGGGGATCTCTGCCTACAATGAGCAGTTCTTC. This gives the protein CASSLGISAYNEQFF. Combining the CDR3 with reference TRBV7-9 and TRBJ2-1 gives the whole variable domain DTGVSQNPRHKITKRGQNVTFRCDPISEHNRLYWYRQTLGQGPEFLTYFQNEAQLEKSRLLSDRFSAERPKGSFSTLEIQRTEQGDSAMYLCASSLGISAYNEQFFGPGTRLTVL.

This chain joins TRBV7-2 and TRBJ2-1; 8 bases match TRBD2. The CDR3 is 16 amino acids. Germline V lookup: CDR1 SGHTA, CDR2 FQGNSA. Germline trimming cut 6 bases from V and 2 bases from J; bases unmatched to any gene: 9. The CDR3 loop is CASRLGSGGPYNEQFF. CDR3 in DNA: TGTGCCAGCAGGTTGGGAAGCGGGGGACCCTACAATGAGCAGTTCTTC.

This clonotype was picked up a small number of times. The chain uses TRBV28 and TRBJ2-3, with D possibly matching TRBD2 (6 bases). The CDR3 totals 16 residues. From germline, CDR1 is MDHEN and CDR2 SYDVKM. Trimming took 3 bases from V and 6 from J, leaving 19 bases between them. The CDR3 coding sequence is TGTGCCAGCAGTTTGCGGGAAGGCCGTCGGAAGGATACGCAGTATTTT. It codes for CASSLREGRRKDTQYF.

The genes are TRBV5-1 and TRBJ2-3; 10 positions match TRBD2. Germline V gene sequence: CDR1 SGHRS, CDR2 YFSETQ. V was clipped by 4 bases and J by 0 bases; unmatched bases: 8. The CDR3 is made up of 17 amino acids. CDR3 bases: TGCGCCAGCAGCCAACCCGGGACTAGCGTGAGCACAGATACGCAGTATTTT. It yields the protein CASSQPGTSVSTDTQYF.

This chain connects TRBV7-2 to TRBJ2-3; 8 bases agree with TRBD2. V dropped 2 bases and J dropped 0; count of bases not matched to a gene: 4. This CDR3 has 16 residues. Germline values: CDR1 SGHTA, CDR2 FQGNSA. This CDR3 is CASSLMASGSTDTQYF. The CDR3 DNA sequence: TGTGCCAGCAGCTTAATGGCTAGCGGGAGCACAGATACGCAGTATTTT.

CDR3 nucleotides: TGCAGCGTTGAGGGGAACTACAATGAGCAGTTCTTC. This sequence encodes CSVEGNYNEQFF. J is TRBJ2-1 and V is TRBV29-1; D unresolved. Between the trimmed V and J ends, which lost 3 bases and 3 bases, there was a span of 6 bases. CDR3 length equals 12 residues. The germline V gene has CDR1 SQVTM and CDR2 ANQGSEA.

The chain carries TRBV11-2 and TRBJ1-6; 10 bases map to TRBD1. This CDR3 has 17 residues. The ends lost 1 base at V and 7 bases at J; junction bases unmatched: 7. CDR1 and CDR2 from the germline V gene are SGHAT and FQNNGV. The CDR3 DNA reads as TGTGCCAGCAGCTTAGCCACCCCGGGACAGGGGAATTCACCCCTCCACTTT. Residues: CASSLATPGQGNSPLHF.